The 3 T cell receptor beta chains given below trace back to one sample, sequenced in a study of T-cell reconstitution after alpha-beta-depleted transplantation in children. Unique molecular identifiers were used in preparing the TCRbeta library. TCRdb reprocessed the PCR reads with MiXCR, giving one entry per CDR3 protein. The sample includes approximately 630,000 distinct CDR3 sequences, roughly 14% seen only once; the top ten take roughly 0.84%. The material sequenced was PBMCs, taken before TCRalphabeta/CD19-depleted stem cell transplant. Receptor source: a girl aged 2-10 years with congenital amegakaryocytic thrombocytopenia, due to receive a stem cell transplant.

This clonotype was seen at least ten times. The V and J genes are TRBV4-1 and TRBJ2-7, with TRBD2 as a possible D gene (6 bases). Per the germline V gene, CDR1 is MGHRA and CDR2 is YSYEKL. The CDR3 is 14 amino acids. The germline V and J ends were trimmed by 0 bases and 3 bases, with 9 bases remaining between them. The DNA for the CDR3 is TGCGCCAGCAGCCAAGACGGGAGAAACTACGAGCAGTACTTC. Translating gives CASSQDGRNYEQYF.

Ten or more counts support this clonotype. CDR3 nucleotides: TGCAGTGCTAGAGATCAGATTACCAGGACCTACAATGAGCAGTTCTTC. Its protein is CSARDQITRTYNEQFF. The chain links TRBV20-1 to TRBJ2-1; D gene unclear. V lost 0 bases to trimming and J lost 2 bases, with 14 bases between them. Germline lookup yields CDR1 DFQATT and CDR2 SNEGSKA (reference sequence). The CDR3 contains 16 residues.

The chain links TRBV3-1 to TRBJ2-1; TRBD2 matches 7 bases. V was pared by 2 bases and J by 0 bases, with 13 bases of the junction left unmatched. The CDR3 consists of 19 residues. The germline V gene has CDR1 LGHDT and CDR2 YNNKEL (reference sequence). CDR3 in amino acids: CASSQLTSAVPSSYNEQFF. The CDR3 nucleotides read TGTGCCAGCAGCCAACTCACTAGCGCAGTTCCGAGCTCCTACAATGAGCAGTTCTTC.